This TCR beta chain was documented in a study of shared clonotypes between healthy human individuals. General study results and limits: The study found about 5.1% of naive CD4 clonotypes shared across a handful of donors. Only blood was sampled, and tissue TCR repertoires likely differ from blood ones. A limitation of the genetic and exposure-history diversity represented arose from few donors.

CD8 cells regarded as naive lacked CD45RO, were positively chosen for CCR7, and omitted terminally differentiated effector memory CD45RA+ cells. Trimming pared 3 bases from V and 10 bases from J, leaving 7 bases between. Germline CDR1 SEHNR, CDR2 FQNEAQ (reference sequence). The CDR3 extends over 11 amino acids. A note on this clone: Antigen unknown.

Original methodology: Quality scores were absent from the junction-only immunoSEQ sequences, so filtering differed. Profiled with immunoSEQ multiplex PCR; TCRdb holds only in-frame clones, not every one. V, J and clone size are taken as reported in that table, and D and trimming were inferred from the DNA itself. The data show almost 700,000 clones, 92% seen once. The sequenced sample was naive CD8+ T cells sorted from blood. V and J are TRBV7-9 and TRBJ2-1; D is undetermined. The receptor comes from a man aged 25 to 40 in good health. The CDR3 sequence is CASSFPREQFF. DNA for the CDR3: TGTGCCAGCAGCTTCCCGCGAGAGCAGTTCTTC.